This T cell receptor beta chain was identified in a study of blood T cell repertoires in COVID-19. Recovered participants had two consecutive negative NP/OP PCR tests, healthcare professional clearance, or symptom resolution. V lost 0 bases to trimming and J lost 7 bases; unmatched junction nucleotides: 9. CDR3 length: 16 amino acids. Looked up from germline, CDR1 is SGDLS and CDR2 is YYNGEE. Profiled with immunoSEQ multiplex PCR; TCRdb holds only in-frame clones, not every one. This table holds about 370,000 clones, 75% to 90% found once. The sample consisted of PBMCs or T cells enriched from blood (not recorded which). The chain has TRBV9 and TRBJ1-2; 10 bases fit TRBD1. This sequence originates from a man younger than 35 who had recovered from COVID-19. As DNA, the CDR3 is TGTGCCAGCAGCGTAGGAGGGACAGGGGATATCAGTGGCTACACCTTC. Residues: CASSVGGTGDISGYTF.